This record concerns one T cell receptor beta chain sequence. Some clones are missing from TCRdb's copy, which holds only in-frame ones; the method was immunoSEQ multiplex PCR. The repertoire includes approximately 200,000 clones, roughly 92% of them detected once, and around 1% sits in the top ten. The entry originates in a study of T cell responses to AZD1222 COVID-19 vaccine. V was clipped by 7 bases and J by 2 bases, with 9 bases between them. The CDR3 sequence is 13 residues long. Looked up from germline, CDR1 is MNHEY and CDR2 is SVGAGI. The V call is TRBV6-5, the J call TRBJ2-1, with a weak D call TRBD2 (5 bases). The material sequenced was peripheral blood, taken 28 days after the second AZD1222 dose. This receptor was identified in an adult who received the AZD1222 COVID-19 vaccine. CDR3 residues: CASNSGTYNEQFF. CDR3 DNA sequence: TGTGCCAGCAATTCCGGGACCTACAATGAGCAGTTCTTC.